The 9 T cell receptor beta chains listed next were all sequenced from one sample in a study of blood T cell repertoires in COVID-19. The repertoire was sequenced with immunoSEQ multiplex PCR; TCRdb's copy has only in-frame clones and lacks some. Here the sample spans roughly 300,000 clones, approximately 90% being singletons. Sample: peripheral blood. The receptor source for this set is a woman younger than 45 with COVID-19, enrolled during active disease.

The table lists this clone with a count of one. The CDR3: CASSILGGQGNNQPQHF. The CDR3 DNA sequence: TGTGCCAGTAGTATATTGGGGGGACAGGGTAATAATCAGCCCCAGCATTTT. This rearrangement joins TRBV19 to TRBJ1-5, with 9 bases fitting TRBD1. The trim removed 2 bases at V and 4 bases at J, leaving 9 bases unmatched. CDR3 length: 17 amino acids. Germline assignment: CDR1 LNHDA and CDR2 SQIVND (reference sequence).

The chain links TRBV10-3 to TRBJ2-7, with D unclear. Trimming stripped 0 bases from V and 6 bases from J, with 3 bases between. Germline values: CDR1 ENHRY, CDR2 SYGVKD. This CDR3 contains 11 residues. The CDR3 reads CAISESGEQYF. The CDR3 DNA sequence: TGTGCCATCAGTGAGTCCGGCGAGCAGTACTTC.

The chain links TRBV6-1 to TRBJ1-5, with 9 bases that match TRBD1. CDR3 length equals 15 residues. CDR1 is MNHNS, CDR2 SASEGT, per germline. Trimming removed 2 bases from V and 7 bases from J; junction bases left unmatched: 6. CDR3 nucleotides: TGTGCCAGCAGTGAAATCGACAGGGGGGAGCAGCCCCAGCATTTT. Amino acids: CASSEIDRGEQPQHF.

This chain links TRBV11-2 with TRBJ1-1; D might be TRBD1 (5 bases). V lost 1 base to trimming and J lost 4 bases, with 13 bases between them. Per germline, CDR1 SGHAT and CDR2 FQNNGV. This CDR3 is built from 15 residues. CDR3 sequence: CASSLVGVTGTEAFF. The CDR3 DNA reads as TGTGCCAGCAGCTTAGTAGGGGTTACGGGCACTGAAGCTTTCTTT. Drawing the rest from reference TRBV11-2 and TRBJ1-1, the complete variable domain is EAGVAQSPRYKIIEKRQSVAFWCNPISGHATLYWYQQILGQGPKLLIQFQNNGVVDDSQLPKDRFSAERLKGVDSTLKIQPAKLEDSAVYLCASSLVGVTGTEAFFGQGTRLTVV.

The genes are TRBV4-2 and TRBJ2-1, with D possibly matching TRBD2 (6 bases). Looked up from germline, CDR1 is LGHNA and CDR2 is YNFKEQ. Trimming pared 1 base from V and 5 bases from J, leaving 18 bases between. The CDR3 contains 17 residues. The CDR3 DNA reads TGTGCCAGCAGCCAAGGAGCGAAACTAGCTGCTAACAATGAGCAGTTCTTC. Amino acid sequence: CASSQGAKLAANNEQFF.

This clone was observed once. The V call is TRBV6-5, the J call TRBJ1-1; tentatively, D is TRBD1 (5 bases). CDR3 length equals 14 residues. With 1 base removed from V and 2 bases from J, the gap between germline ends came to 8 bases. Looked up from germline, CDR1 is MNHEY and CDR2 is SVGAGI. The DNA for the CDR3 is TGTGCCAGCAGTTACTGGCAGGGCAACACTGAAGCTTTCTTT. It yields the protein CASSYWQGNTEAFF.

A single count supports this clone. The chain has TRBV7-9 and TRBJ2-7; TRBD2 matches at 10 bases. From germline, CDR1 is SEHNR and CDR2 FQNEAQ (reference sequence). The CDR3 is made up of 15 amino acids. Losses at the gene ends were 4 bases for V and 1 base for J; bases not matched to a gene: 4. DNA for the CDR3: TGTGCCAGCAGCTCAGGACTAGCGGATTCCTACGAGCAGTACTTC. This sequence encodes CASSSGLADSYEQYF.

The chain links TRBV28 to TRBJ1-2, with a possible D match to TRBD1 (6 bases). CDR1 is MDHEN, CDR2 SYDVKM, per germline. This CDR3 is 13 amino acids long. The V end was cut by 0 bases, the J end by 7 bases, with 9 bases between. DNA for the CDR3: TGTGCCAGCAGTTTATGGAGCAGGGGTGGCTACACCTTC. Amino acid sequence: CASSLWSRGGYTF.

The rearrangement joins TRBV7-2 to TRBJ1-1; D is ambiguous. V lost 5 bases to trimming and J lost 4 bases, with 11 bases between them. This CDR3 is 13 amino acids long. Looked up from germline, CDR1 is SGHTA and CDR2 is FQGNSA. For the CDR3, the DNA is TGTGCCAGCAGCAGCGTGACGGCCACTGAAGCTTTCTTT. Its translation is CASSSVTATEAFF.